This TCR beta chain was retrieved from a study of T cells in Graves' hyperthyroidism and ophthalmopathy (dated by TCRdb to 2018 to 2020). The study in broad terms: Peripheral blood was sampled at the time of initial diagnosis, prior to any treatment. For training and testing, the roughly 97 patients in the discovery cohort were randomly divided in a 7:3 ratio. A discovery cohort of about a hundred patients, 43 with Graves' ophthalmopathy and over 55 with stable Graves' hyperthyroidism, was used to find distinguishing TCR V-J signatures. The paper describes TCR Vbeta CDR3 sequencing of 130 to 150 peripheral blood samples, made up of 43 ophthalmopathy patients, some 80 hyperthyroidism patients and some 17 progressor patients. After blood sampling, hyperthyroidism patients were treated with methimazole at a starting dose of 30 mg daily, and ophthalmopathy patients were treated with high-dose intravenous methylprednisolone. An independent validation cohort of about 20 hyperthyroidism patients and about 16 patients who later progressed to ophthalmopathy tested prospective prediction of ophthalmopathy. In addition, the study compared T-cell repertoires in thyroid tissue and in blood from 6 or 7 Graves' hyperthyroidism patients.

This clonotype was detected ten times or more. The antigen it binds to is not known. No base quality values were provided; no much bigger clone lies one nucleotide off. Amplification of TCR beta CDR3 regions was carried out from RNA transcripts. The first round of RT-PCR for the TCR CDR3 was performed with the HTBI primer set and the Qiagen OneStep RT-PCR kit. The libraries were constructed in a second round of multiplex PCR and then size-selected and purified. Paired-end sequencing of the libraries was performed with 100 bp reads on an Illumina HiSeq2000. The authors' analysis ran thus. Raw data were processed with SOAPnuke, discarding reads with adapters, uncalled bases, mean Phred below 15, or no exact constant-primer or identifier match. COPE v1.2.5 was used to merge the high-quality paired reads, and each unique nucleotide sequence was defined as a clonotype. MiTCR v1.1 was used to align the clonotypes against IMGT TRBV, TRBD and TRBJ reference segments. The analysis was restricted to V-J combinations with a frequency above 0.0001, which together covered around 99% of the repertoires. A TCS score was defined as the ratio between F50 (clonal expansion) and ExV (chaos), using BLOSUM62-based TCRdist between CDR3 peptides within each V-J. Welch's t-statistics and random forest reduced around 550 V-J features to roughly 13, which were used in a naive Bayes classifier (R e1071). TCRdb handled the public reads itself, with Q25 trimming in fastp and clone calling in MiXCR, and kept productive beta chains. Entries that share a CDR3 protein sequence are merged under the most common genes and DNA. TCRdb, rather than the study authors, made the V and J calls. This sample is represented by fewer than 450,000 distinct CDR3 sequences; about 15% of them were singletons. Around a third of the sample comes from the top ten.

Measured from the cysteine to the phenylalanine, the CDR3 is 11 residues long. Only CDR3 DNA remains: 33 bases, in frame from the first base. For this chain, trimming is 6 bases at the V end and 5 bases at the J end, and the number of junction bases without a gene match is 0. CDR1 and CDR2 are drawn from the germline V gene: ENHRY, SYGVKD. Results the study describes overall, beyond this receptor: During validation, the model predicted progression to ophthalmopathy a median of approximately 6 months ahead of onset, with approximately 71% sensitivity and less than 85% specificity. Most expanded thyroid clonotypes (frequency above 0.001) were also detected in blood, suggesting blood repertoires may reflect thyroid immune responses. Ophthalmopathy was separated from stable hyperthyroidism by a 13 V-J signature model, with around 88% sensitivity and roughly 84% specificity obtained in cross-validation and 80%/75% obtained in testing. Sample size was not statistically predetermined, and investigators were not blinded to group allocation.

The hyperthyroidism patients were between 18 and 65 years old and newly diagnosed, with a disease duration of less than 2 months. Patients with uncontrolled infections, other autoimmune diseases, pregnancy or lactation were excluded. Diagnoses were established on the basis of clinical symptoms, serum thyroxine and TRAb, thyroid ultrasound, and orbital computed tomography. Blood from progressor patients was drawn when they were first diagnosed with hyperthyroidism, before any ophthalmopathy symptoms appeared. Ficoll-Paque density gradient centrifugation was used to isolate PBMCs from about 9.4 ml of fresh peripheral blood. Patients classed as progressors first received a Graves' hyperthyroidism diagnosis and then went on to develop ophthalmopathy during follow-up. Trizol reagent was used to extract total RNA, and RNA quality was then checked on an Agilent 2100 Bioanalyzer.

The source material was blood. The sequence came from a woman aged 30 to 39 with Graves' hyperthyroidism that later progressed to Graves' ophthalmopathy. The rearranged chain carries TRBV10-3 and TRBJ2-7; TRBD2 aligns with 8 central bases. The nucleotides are TGTGCCATCAGCGGGAGGGACGAGCAGTACTTC. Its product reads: CAISGRDEQYF.